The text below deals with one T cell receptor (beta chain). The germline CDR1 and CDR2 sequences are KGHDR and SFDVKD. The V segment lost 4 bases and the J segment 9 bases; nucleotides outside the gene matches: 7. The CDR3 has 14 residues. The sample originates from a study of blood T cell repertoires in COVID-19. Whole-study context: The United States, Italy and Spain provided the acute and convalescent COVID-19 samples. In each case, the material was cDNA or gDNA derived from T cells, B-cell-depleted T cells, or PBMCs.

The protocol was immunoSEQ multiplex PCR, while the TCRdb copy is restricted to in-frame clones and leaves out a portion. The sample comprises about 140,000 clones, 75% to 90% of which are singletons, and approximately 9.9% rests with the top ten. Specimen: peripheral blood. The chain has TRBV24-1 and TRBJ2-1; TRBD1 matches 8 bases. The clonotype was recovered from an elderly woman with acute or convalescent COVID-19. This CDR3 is CATSEGQGMREQFF. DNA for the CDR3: TGTGCCACCAGTGAAGGACAGGGTATGCGTGAGCAGTTCTTC.